Below, 14 T cell receptor beta chains from the same sample are listed, as sequenced in a study of T cells in Graves' hyperthyroidism and ophthalmopathy (dated by TCRdb to about 2019). Receptor libraries were prepared by multiplex PCR. Sequencing was carried out with an Illumina HiSeq 2000. The TCR beta CDR3 regions were amplified from the RNA transcripts. For the first round of RT-PCR on the TCR CDR3, the HTBI primer set was used together with the Qiagen OneStep RT-PCR kit. TCRdb reprocessed the public reads (quality trimming at Q25 with fastp, clone calling with MiXCR) and kept in-frame beta chains. One record per CDR3 amino acid sequence lists the most common genes and DNA. This sample holds over 300,000 distinct CDR3 sequences; over 11% were observed only once. The top ten clones comprise 11% of the sample. Sequencing was performed on blood. These receptors were obtained from a woman aged 60 to 75 with Graves' hyperthyroidism.

In its sample, this clonotype was seen many times. The chain recombines TRBV5-6 with TRBJ2-3, with D perhaps matching TRBD2 (6 bases). Germline CDR1 reads SGHDT; CDR2 reads YYEEEE. The CDR3 extends over 15 amino acids. Between the trimmed V and J ends, which lost 4 bases and 6 bases, there was a span of 18 bases. As DNA, the CDR3 is TGTGCCAGCAGCCTCTGGGGAGGACCTCAGGATACGCAGTATTTT. This codes for CASSLWGGPQDTQYF. The entire variable domain, with the rest obtained from reference TRBV5-6 and TRBJ2-3, is as follows: DAGVTQSPTHLIKTRGQQVTLRCSPKSGHDTVSWYQQALGQGPQFIFQYYEEEERQRGNFPDRFSGHQFPNYSSELNVNALLLGDSALYLCASSLWGGPQDTQYFGPGTRLTVL.

The V call is TRBV19, the J call TRBJ2-1; a weak D match, TRBD2 (5 bases). The CDR3 consists of 16 residues. Trimming took off 4 bases at V and 7 bases at J, with 20 bases between the two ends. CDR1 is LNHDA and CDR2 is SQIVND in the germline V gene (reference sequence). CDR3 in DNA: TGTGCCAGTAGTAATTGGCGAAATACTTGGAGGAATGAGCAGTTCTTC. Translated, it gives CASSNWRNTWRNEQFF.

V gene TRBV7-9 combines with J gene TRBJ1-6, with TRBD1 as a possible D gene (5 bases). The CDR3 is 15 amino acids. Germline V gives CDR1 SEHNR, CDR2 FQNEAQ (reference sequence). V lost 7 bases and J lost 10, with 20 bases in between. The CDR3 spells CASTPKGGAGSPLHF. DNA for the CDR3: TGTGCCAGCACACCAAAGGGAGGGGCAGGCTCACCCCTCCACTTT.

As regards this clonotype: This may be a read error, as it is one base from a much larger clone. The V and J genes are TRBV29-1 and TRBJ1-4, with D uncertain. Trimming took 6 bases from V and 7 from J, leaving 24 bases between them. Germline CDR1 reads SQVTM; CDR2 reads ANQGSEA. The CDR3 sequence is 16 residues long. The CDR3 coding sequence is TGCAGCGTCGTCCGAGGAGATACCGGCAGTCCTGAAAAACTGTTTTTT. Residues: CSVVRGDTGSPEKLFF.

This clonotype was found many times. The CDR3 DNA reads as TGTGCCAGCTCTAGCGGGAGGGCGGCCTACAATGAGCAGTTCTTC. This gives the protein CASSSGRAAYNEQFF. The chain carries TRBV2 and TRBJ2-1; 12 bases align to TRBD2. Per germline, CDR1 SNHLY and CDR2 FYNNEI. The CDR3 covers 15 residues. After removal of 8 bases from V and 2 bases from J, the junction contained 4 bases not matched to a gene. Drawing the rest from reference TRBV2 and TRBJ2-1, the complete variable domain is EPEVTQTPSHQVTQMGQEVILRCVPISNHLYFYWYRQILGQKVEFLVSFYNNEISEKSEIFDDQFSVERPDGSNFTLKIRSTKLEDSAMYFCASSSGRAAYNEQFFGPGTRLTVL.

This clonotype was seen at least ten times. The chain employs TRBV20-1 and TRBJ2-3; D unresolved. Deletions cut 6 bases from V and 3 bases from J, with 10 bases between. CDR1 and CDR2 (germline): DFQATT, SNEGSKA (reference sequence). The CDR3 length is 12 residues. The CDR3 DNA reads as TGCAGTGCACCAACTCAAACAGATACGCAGTATTTT. Translating gives CSAPTQTDTQYF.

The J gene is TRBJ2-7, the V gene TRBV27; 7 nucleotides align to TRBD2. Unmatched junction bases numbered 14, after V lost 5 bases and J lost 7 bases. The V gene's germline CDR1 is MNHEY and CDR2 SMNVEV (reference sequence). The CDR3 covers 15 residues. The CDR3 sequence: CASSGVGGGPMEQYF. The CDR3 DNA follows: TGTGCCAGCAGTGGCGTCGGGGGAGGGCCGATGGAGCAGTACTTC.

This chain links TRBV24-1 with TRBJ2-2, with D possibly TRBD1 on 5 matching bases. CDR1 KGHDR and CDR2 SFDVKD come from the germline V gene. There are 16 residues in the CDR3. Trimming cost V 3 bases and J 8 bases, with 18 bases left between them. Here the CDR3 reads CATSDLWQGSAGELFF. CDR3 DNA: TGTGCCACCAGTGATCTATGGCAGGGTTCGGCGGGGGAGCTGTTTTTT.

This chain links TRBV19 with TRBJ1-4; a weak D match, TRBD1 (5 bases). The CDR3 runs to 14 residues. Germline V gives CDR1 LNHDA, CDR2 SQIVND (reference sequence). The ends were cut back, 5 bases at V and 8 bases at J, with 15 bases in the middle. The CDR3 loop reads CASSPRGEGEKLFF. The CDR3 DNA is TGTGCCAGTAGTCCCCGAGGAGAGGGGGAAAAACTGTTTTTT.

This clonotype was found many times. V usage is TRBV30 and J usage is TRBJ2-3; D remains ambiguous. The germline V gene encodes CDR1 GTSNPN and CDR2 SVGIG (reference sequence). There are 12 residues in the CDR3. Trimming removed 7 bases from V and 0 bases from J, with 8 bases in between. The CDR3 reads CAYTGSTDTQYF. DNA for the CDR3: TGTGCCTACACTGGGAGCACAGATACGCAGTATTTT.

Many counts were recorded for this clonotype. The rearrangement uses TRBV7-2 and TRBJ1-5; unclear D gene. The CDR3 has 13 amino acids. The V gene's germline CDR1 is SGHTA and CDR2 FQGNSA. V shed 1 base and J shed 5 bases, with 6 bases lying between them. The CDR3 region is CASSLGVHQPQHF. The DNA of the CDR3 is TGTGCCAGCAGCTTAGGGGTGCATCAGCCCCAGCATTTT.

In its sample, this clonotype was seen many times. The chain has TRBV5-1 and TRBJ1-1; the D is unclear. The V and J ends lost 7 bases and 2 bases respectively, with 12 bases between them. This CDR3 contains 13 residues. CDR1 SGHRS and CDR2 YFSETQ come from the germline V gene. The CDR3 loop reads CASSNRVNTEAFF. The CDR3, as DNA: TGCGCCAGCTCGAACCGAGTAAACACTGAAGCTTTCTTT.

This clonotype was picked up many times. The J gene is TRBJ1-3, the V gene TRBV20-1; no reliable D call. CDR1 is DFQATT, CDR2 SNEGSKA, per germline (reference sequence). CDR3 length equals 14 residues. Trimming removed 4 bases from V and 0 bases from J, with 10 bases in between. Here the CDR3 reads CSATRRGSGNTIYF. The CDR3 nucleotides read TGCAGTGCTACCCGTCGGGGCTCTGGAAACACCATATATTTT.

With respect to this clonotype: A much larger clone sits a single nucleotide away, making a read error possible. V is TRBV20-1 and J is TRBJ2-7; 7 bases are a match to TRBD2. The germline gives CDR1 DFQATT, CDR2 SNEGSKA (reference sequence). The CDR3 sequence is 15 residues long. CDR3 amino acids: CSASPSSGASHEQYF. The CDR3 region has the DNA TGCAGTGCTAGCCCCTCCAGCGGGGCCTCCCACGAGCAGTACTTC.